The clone carrying this T cell receptor (beta chain) was counted a single time. The data originate from a study of blood T cell repertoires in COVID-19. The CDR3 consists of 12 residues. Germline loops: CDR1 SEHNR, CDR2 FQNEAQ (reference sequence). V lost 10 bases, J lost 0 bases, and 9 bases lay in between. Clones were read by immunoSEQ multiplex PCR, and TCRdb kept only the in-frame ones, dropping some. The sample lists just over 250,000 clones, 88% seen once, with roughly 10% in the top ten. This TCR derives from a woman aged 70-85 years with COVID-19, enrolled during active disease. Sequencing used peripheral blood. The chain links TRBV7-9 to TRBJ1-2; TRBD1 might be the D (5 bases). CDR3 protein: CATGHSNYGYTF. The CDR3 nucleotides read TGTGCCACCGGACACTCTAACTATGGCTACACCTTC.